Following are 18 T cell receptor beta chains from one sample sequenced in a study of tissue T cells after allogeneic stem cell transplantation. The time point denotes: mouse harvest day 7 after allogeneic transplant. Mouse grafts combined 10^7 T-cell-depleted bone marrow cells with 10^6 splenic CD5+ T cells. Generated by immunoSEQ multiplex PCR, the TCRdb table keeps only in-frame clones and is missing some. The data show about 4,400 clones, with roughly 47% seen just once and almost 8.5% held by the top ten. The sequencing sample was made of lymph node tissue. The receptors were sampled from a female BALB/c mouse given C57BL/6 T cells with graft-versus-host disease after an allogeneic hematopoietic cell transplant.

In regard to this clone: The genes and germline here are from mouse. The read terminates 1 residue ahead of where the CDR3 ends, so the germline J gene completes it. V is TRBV16 and J is TRBJ2-7; D may be TRBD2 (5 bases). This CDR3 comprises 14 residues. In germline, CDR1 is SGHSA, CDR2 FRNQAP. V was pared by 1 base and J by 0 bases, with 7 bases between. The sequenced part of the CDR3 DNA is TGTGCAAGCAGCTTAGTGGGGAGCTCCTATGAACAGTAC. Translating it yields CASSLVGSSYEQY. The whole CDR3 region reads CASSLVGSSYEQYF.

Comments on this clone: Gene names follow the mouse nomenclature. The sequenced fragment ends 1 residue before the CDR3 boundary, so the rest is inferred from the germline J gene. The chain has TRBV12-2 and TRBJ1-2; D is ambiguous. The CDR3 has 10 residues. V was trimmed by 2 bases and J by 6 bases, leaving 3 bases between them. The V gene's germline CDR1 is SGHLS and CDR2 HYDKME. CDR3 bases read: TGTGCCAGCTCTCCCGCCGACTACACC. Translated, it gives CASSPADYT. The complete CDR3 sequence is CASSPADYTF.

As to this clone: All gene names here are mouse names. The read is 1 residue too short to cover the CDR3 end, so that end is filled in from the germline J gene. The V gene is TRBV14, the J gene TRBJ2-5; D uncertain. CDR3 length equals 14 residues. From germline, CDR1 is SGHDT and CDR2 FRDEAV. The V gene lost 2 bases and the J gene lost 0 bases, with 7 bases spanning the gap. CDR3 protein: CASSLWINQDTQYF. The CDR3 bases that were read are TGTGCCAGCAGTTTGTGGATTAACCAAGACACCCAGTAC.

Turning to this clone: Mouse names are used for the genes. The sequenced CDR3 bases are TGTGCCAGCAGTCTCTGGGGGGGCGCAAACACCGGGCAGCTCTAC. It is translated as CASSLWGGANTGQLY. Given in full, the CDR3 is CASSLWGGANTGQLYF. This chain connects TRBV26 to TRBJ2-2; TRBD2 agrees at 10 bases. The read terminates 1 residue ahead of where the CDR3 ends, so the germline J gene completes it. There are 16 residues in the CDR3. The V and J ends lost 3 bases and 0 bases, in that order; junction bases with no gene match: 1. The germline gives CDR1 KGHPV, CDR2 FQNQEV (reference sequence). The entire variable domain, with the rest obtained from reference TRBV26 and TRBJ2-2, is as follows: NSKVIQTPRYLVKGQGQKAKMRCIPEKGHPVVFWYQQNKNNEFKFLINFQNQEVLQQIDMTEKRFSAECPSNSPCSLEIQSSEAGDSALYLCASSLWGGANTGQLYFGEGSKLTVL.

This clone was seen only once. Gene labels here are mouse ones. The sequenced fragment ends 1 residue before the CDR3 boundary, so the rest is inferred from the germline J gene. The V and J genes are TRBV26 and TRBJ2-4; possible D gene TRBD1, 6 bases. V was trimmed by 6 bases and J by 2 bases, leaving 9 bases between them. The germline gives CDR1 KGHPV, CDR2 FQNQEV (reference sequence). The CDR3 length is 13 residues. Here the CDR3 reads CASSPGVQNTLYF. The CDR3 bases that were read are TGTGCCAGCAGCCCAGGGGTTCAAAACACCTTGTAC.

As for this clone: Any gene name here is a mouse gene name. The read finishes 1 residue shy of the CDR3 end, and the germline J gene is used to complete it. The chain carries TRBV3 and TRBJ1-4; no clear D. The length of the CDR3 is 15 residues. Trimming removed 1 base from V and 0 bases from J, with 6 bases in between. Germline V lookup: CDR1 SNHLY, CDR2 FYNGKV (reference sequence). This CDR3 is CASSLGQLSNERLFF. The part of the CDR3 DNA that was read is TGTGCCAGCAGCTTAGGACAACTTTCCAACGAAAGATTATTT.

A few counts support this clone. Any gene name here is a mouse gene name. The read halts 1 residue ahead of the CDR3 end, with the missing end drawn from the germline J gene. V is TRBV26 and J is TRBJ1-5; 10 bases fit TRBD1. V was clipped by 6 bases and J by 8 bases; unmatched bases: 1. Per germline, CDR1 KGHPV and CDR2 FQNQEV (reference sequence). CDR3 size: 12 residues. This CDR3 is CASRGTGEAPLF. Incomplete CDR3 DNA: TGTGCCAGCAGGGGGACAGGGGAGGCTCCGCTT. Full variable domain (missing parts from reference TRBV26 and TRBJ1-5): NSKVIQTPRYLVKGQGQKAKMRCIPEKGHPVVFWYQQNKNNEFKFLINFQNQEVLQQIDMTEKRFSAECPSNSPCSLEIQSSEAGDSALYLCASRGTGEAPLFGEGTRLSVL.

As for this clone: Gene names are mouse gene names. The read halts 1 residue ahead of the CDR3 end, with the missing end drawn from the germline J gene. The V and J genes are TRBV26 and TRBJ2-5; D is unresolved. The CDR3 sequence is 13 residues long. Trimming took 4 bases from V and 2 from J, leaving 7 bases between them. Germline CDR1 and CDR2: KGHPV and FQNQEV (reference sequence). This CDR3 is CASSRQIQDTQYF. CDR3 DNA (partial): TGTGCCAGCAGTCGGCAGATCCAAGACACCCAGTAC.

Worth noting for this clone: Mouse gene names and germline throughout. The read gets to within 1 residue of the CDR3 end, and the germline J gene fills in the rest. The chain uses TRBV26 and TRBJ2-4; 9 nucleotides align to TRBD2. Germline trimming cut 2 bases from V and 2 bases from J; bases unmatched to any gene: 5. The CDR3 runs to 16 residues. From germline, CDR1 is KGHPV and CDR2 FQNQEV (reference sequence). The DNA read from the CDR3 is TGTGCCAGCAGTCTGCAGACTGGGGGCTCTCAAAACACCTTGTAC. As protein: CASSLQTGGSQNTLY. The whole CDR3 is CASSLQTGGSQNTLYF.

In its sample, this clone was seen a few times. Germline and genes here are mouse. With the read ending 1 residue before the CDR3 end, the germline J gene is used to fill in that end. The J gene is TRBJ1-3, the V gene TRBV26; TRBD1 matches 8 bases. CDR1 is KGHPV, CDR2 FQNQEV, per germline (reference sequence). The ends lost 4 bases at V and 2 bases at J; junction bases unmatched: 1. The CDR3 is 14 amino acids. This chain's CDR3 is CASSPDRAGNTLYF. The CDR3 DNA, read in part, is TGTGCCAGCAGTCCGGACAGGGCTGGAAATACGCTCTAT. The full variable domain, in which reference TRBV26 and TRBJ1-3 provide the parts outside the CDR3, is NSKVIQTPRYLVKGQGQKAKMRCIPEKGHPVVFWYQQNKNNEFKFLINFQNQEVLQQIDMTEKRFSAECPSNSPCSLEIQSSEAGDSALYLCASSPDRAGNTLYFGEGSRLIVV.

With regard to this clone: Mouse germline and gene names are used. The CDR3 goes on 1 residue after the read ends, and that part is filled in from the germline J gene. The gene calls are TRBV26 and TRBJ1-3, with unresolved D. Germline assignment: CDR1 KGHPV and CDR2 FQNQEV (reference sequence). Deletions cut 2 bases from V and 0 bases from J, with 5 bases between. There are 14 residues in the CDR3. CDR3 loop: CASSLDNSGNTLYF. Incomplete CDR3 DNA: TGTGCCAGCAGTCTGGACAATTCTGGAAATACGCTCTAT.

Concerning this clone itself: The gene names given are mouse names. With the read ending 1 residue before the CDR3 end, the germline J gene is used to fill in that end. The gene calls are TRBV12-1 and TRBJ2-7, with D possibly called TRBD1 or TRBD2 (6 bases each). The CDR3 totals 13 residues. V lost 0 bases to trimming and J lost 7 bases, with 12 bases between them. Germline V gene lookup returns CDR1 SGHSN and CDR2 HYEKVE. CDR3 amino acids: CASSLVGGWEQYF. The part of the CDR3 DNA that was read is TGTGCCAGCTCTCTCGTCGGGGGCTGGGAACAGTAC.

This clone appeared a few times. The genes and germline here are from mouse. The observed sequence ends 1 residue before the CDR3 terminus, with the missing tail filled in from the germline J gene. The sample has other DNA sequences that encode this CDR3 too. V is TRBV26 and J is TRBJ2-3; D is unclear. The V end lost 3 bases, the J end lost 0 bases, and 1 base lay between the germline ends. The germline V gene encodes CDR1 KGHPV and CDR2 FQNQEV (reference sequence). The CDR3 consists of 12 residues. CDR3 DNA (partial): TGTGCCAGCAGTCTTAGTGCAGAAACGCTGTAT. Translated, it gives CASSLSAETLY. The entire CDR3 reads CASSLSAETLYF.

Notes on this clone: The gene names here belong to mouse. Sequencing ends 1 residue short of the CDR3 end; the germline J gene provides the rest. The gene calls are TRBV3 and TRBJ1-1; no definite D call. CDR1 and CDR2 from the germline V gene are SNHLY and FYNGKV (reference sequence). The CDR3 has 14 residues. V was cut by 2 bases and J by 0 bases, with 7 bases left in between. CDR3 sequence reads: CASSLKHANTEVFF. Partial CDR3 DNA: TGTGCCAGCAGCTTAAAACATGCAAACACAGAAGTCTTC.

About this clone itself: Mouse germline and gene names are used. The CDR3 end is not reached by the read, which stops 1 residue before it; the germline J gene fills it in. This chain connects TRBV13-1 to TRBJ2-7, with 10 bases matching TRBD1. Germline CDR1 and CDR2: NSHNY and SYGAGN. V dropped 1 base and J dropped 7; count of bases not matched to a gene: 2. The CDR3 is made up of 13 amino acids. The CDR3 protein is CASSDPDRGEQYF. The CDR3 DNA, read in part, is TGTGCCAGCAGTGATCCGGACAGGGGGGAACAGTAC.

As regards this clone: The gene symbols are mouse symbols. From the germline J gene comes the end of the CDR3, since the read stops 1 residue before it. The V call is TRBV13-3, the J call TRBJ2-3; 11 bases are a match to TRBD2. Germline V gene data show CDR1 as NNHDY and CDR2 as SYVADS. Losses at the gene ends were 2 bases for V and 2 bases for J; bases not matched to a gene: 4. The CDR3 is 16 amino acids. The CDR3 loop is CASSDAGLGAAETLYF. The DNA read from the CDR3 is TGTGCCAGCAGTGACGCGGGACTGGGGGCTGCAGAAACGCTGTAT.

Remarks on this clone: The gene names here belong to mouse. The CDR3 bases that were read are TGTGCCAGCAGTCTCCGGGAGGGGAATTCGCCCCTCTAC. Amino acid sequence: CASSLREGNSPLY. The whole CDR3 protein reads CASSLREGNSPLYF. The chain employs TRBV26 and TRBJ1-6, with D perhaps matching TRBD1 (5 bases). The read falls 1 residue short of the CDR3 end, and the missing part is taken from the germline J gene. TRBJ1-6 is flagged as an ORF with uncertain function. The CDR3 runs 14 residues. The ends were cut back, 3 bases at V and 7 bases at J, with 10 bases in the middle. The germline V gene encodes CDR1 KGHPV and CDR2 FQNQEV (reference sequence).

This clone was detected a few times. The gene names here belong to mouse. The observed sequence ends 1 residue before the CDR3 terminus, with the missing tail filled in from the germline J gene. V usage is TRBV16 and J usage is TRBJ2-7; 11 bases agree with TRBD2. This CDR3 spans 14 amino acids. Germline values: CDR1 SGHSA, CDR2 FRNQAP. V shed 1 base, J shed 6 bases, and the junction held 2 bases outside the gene matches. The CDR3 sequence is CASSLGGLGGEQYF. The covered CDR3 bases are TGTGCAAGCAGCTTAGGCGGACTGGGGGGTGAACAGTAC.